This T cell receptor beta chain was captured in a study of blood T cell repertoires in COVID-19. Germline CDR1 reads SGHRS; CDR2 reads YFSETQ. The length of the CDR3 is 15 residues. The V segment lost 0 bases and the J segment 3 bases; nucleotides outside the gene matches: 3. In the study's own analysis: From reference gene primer amplification, estimates of nucleated cell counts were derived. Profiling relied on immunoSEQ multiplex PCR, and the TCRdb table lists in-frame clones only, not all of them. The D gene and trimming were derived from the DNA, and the V and J assignments and clone size from that table. The sample has 95,000 to 150,000 clones, around 80% seen once.

The chain uses TRBV5-1 and TRBJ2-7, with 10 bases that match TRBD2. The sequence was obtained from a man aged 55 to 70 with active or convalescent COVID-19. Sequenced: peripheral blood. The CDR3: CASSLASGGHYEQYF. In DNA form, the CDR3 reads TGCGCCAGCAGCTTGGCTAGCGGGGGCCACTACGAGCAGTACTTC.